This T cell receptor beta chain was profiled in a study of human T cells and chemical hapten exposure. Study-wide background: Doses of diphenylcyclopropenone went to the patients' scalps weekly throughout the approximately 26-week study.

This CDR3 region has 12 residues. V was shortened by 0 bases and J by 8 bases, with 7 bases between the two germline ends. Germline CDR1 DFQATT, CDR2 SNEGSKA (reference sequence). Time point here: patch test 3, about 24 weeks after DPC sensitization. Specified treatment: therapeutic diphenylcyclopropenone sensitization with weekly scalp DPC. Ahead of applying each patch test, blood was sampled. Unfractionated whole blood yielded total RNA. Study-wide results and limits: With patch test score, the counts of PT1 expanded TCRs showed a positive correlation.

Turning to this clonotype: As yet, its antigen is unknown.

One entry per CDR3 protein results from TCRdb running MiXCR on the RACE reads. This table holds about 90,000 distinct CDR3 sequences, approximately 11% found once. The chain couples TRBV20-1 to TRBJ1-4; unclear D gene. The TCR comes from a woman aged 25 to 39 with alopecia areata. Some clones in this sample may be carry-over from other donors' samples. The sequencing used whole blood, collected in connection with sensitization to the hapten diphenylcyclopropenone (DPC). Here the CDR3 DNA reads TGCAGTGCTAGAGATACGGAGGAAAAACTGTTTTTT. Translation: CSARDTEEKLFF.